This T cell receptor beta chain was observed in a study of tumor-infiltrating lymphocytes in primary liver carcinoma. Starting material for RNA and DNA co-extraction consisted of roughly 20-34 mg of unsorted bulk tissue. With respect to this clonotype: One end of the junction is discordant with germline, which a read error may explain.

Starting from approximately 470 ng of total RNA, TCR beta cDNA was produced with a primer in the constant region. Three nested multiplex PCR rounds of slightly modified ARM-PCR generated TCR beta libraries. PCR rounds one and two used TRBV1-TRBV30 forward primers with a C-beta reverse primer for around 10 cycles each. TCRdb itself ran the multiplex PCR reads through MiXCR, one entry per CDR3 protein. The sample includes tens of thousands of distinct CDR3 sequences, 71% of them seen just once. Germline V gene data show CDR1 as SGHNT and CDR2 as YYREEE (reference sequence). The CDR3 loop spans 16 amino acids.

The chain joins TRBV5-4 to TRBJ2-2, with D perhaps being TRBD1 or TRBD2 (5 bases each). This clonotype originated in a man aged 40-49 years with primary liver carcinoma and hepatitis B virus infection. Sequencing was carried out using liver tumor tissue from sampling region 5. The subset denotes: tumor region T5, tumor centre. The CDR3 DNA reads as TGTGCCAGCAGCCACGGAAGGGGACCGAAGACCGGGGAGCTGTTTTTT. Residues: CASSHGRGPKTGELFF.